The next 20 T cell receptor beta chains were all read from a single sample in a study of human T cells and chemical hapten exposure. A single record per CDR3 protein comes from TCRdb applying MiXCR to the RACE reads. The repertoire has over 85,000 distinct CDR3 sequences, about a tenth of them found once; the top ten carry about 3%. Time point in this sample: pre-sensitization, week 0. Noted treatment: therapeutic diphenylcyclopropenone sensitization with weekly scalp DPC. This specimen consisted of whole blood, obtained in connection with sensitization to the hapten diphenylcyclopropenone (DPC). These receptors all come from a woman aged 60-75 years with alopecia areata. Some clones in this sample may be carry-over from other donors' samples.

J is TRBJ2-1 and V is TRBV7-3; 7 bases map to TRBD2. Germline V lookup: CDR1 SGHTA, CDR2 FQGTGA. The CDR3 is made up of 15 amino acids. J gave up 6 bases and V 5 bases, and 10 bases lay outside the gene matches. The CDR3 region has the DNA TGTGCCAGCAGCCCCCCCGGGACTATCGCCAATGAGCAGTTCTTC. As protein: CASSPPGTIANEQFF.

This clonotype has more than one count but fewer than ten. The J gene is TRBJ2-7, the V gene TRBV29-1; tentative D call: TRBD1 (5 bases). The CDR3 contains 13 residues. The V gene's germline CDR1 is SQVTM and CDR2 ANQGSEA. The V end lost 4 bases, the J end lost 6 bases, and 16 bases lay between the germline ends. The CDR3: CSVVRQGPSEQYF. CDR3 nucleotides: TGCAGCGTTGTTCGCCAGGGTCCCTCCGAGCAGTACTTC.

This clonotype was seen repeatedly, ten times or more. The genes are TRBV7-8 and TRBJ2-4; perhaps TRBD1 as D (5 bases). Germline V gene lookup returns CDR1 SGHVS and CDR2 FQNEAQ. This CDR3 region has 13 residues. Deletions cut 3 bases from V and 6 bases from J, with 9 bases between. CDR3 sequence: CASSLGQLNIQYF. The CDR3 DNA reads as TGTGCCAGCAGCTTGGGGCAGTTAAACATTCAGTACTTC.

This clonotype was seen a few times. This chain uses TRBV6-1 with TRBJ2-5; D possibly corresponds to TRBD2 (6 bases). V gave up 2 bases and J gave up 1 base, with 8 bases separating them. This CDR3 contains 14 residues. Looked up from germline, CDR1 is MNHNS and CDR2 is SASEGT. DNA of the CDR3: TGTGCCAGCAGTGAAACTAGCTCCCAAGAGACCCAGTACTTC. It specifies CASSETSSQETQYF.

The sample holds a few counts of this clonotype. CDR3 in amino acids: CASSFWPRTVSPNEQFF. CDR3 in DNA: TGCGCCAGCAGCTTTTGGCCTCGGACAGTGTCCCCCAATGAGCAGTTCTTC. The chain links TRBV5-1 to TRBJ2-1; a weak D match, TRBD1 (6 bases). From germline, CDR1 is SGHRS and CDR2 YFSETQ. The CDR3 length is 17 residues. Between the trimmed V and J ends, which lost 2 bases and 6 bases, there was a span of 21 bases.

The chain recombines TRBV4-1 with TRBJ2-1; D call uncertain. V was clipped by 2 bases and J by 0 bases, with 14 bases between them. Germline loops: CDR1 MGHRA, CDR2 YSYEKL. The CDR3 totals 17 residues. The CDR3 DNA follows: TGCGCCAGCAGCCAAACGAAACTAAAAAGCTCCTACAATGAGCAGTTCTTC. Translation gives CASSQTKLKSSYNEQFF.

This clonotype was detected ten times or more. J is TRBJ1-2 and V is TRBV6-1; no firm D call. The CDR3 length is 15 residues. CDR1 and CDR2 from the germline V gene are MNHNS and SASEGT. V was cut by 11 bases and J by 7 bases, with 26 bases left in between. The CDR3 DNA reads TGTGCCGCAAGGTCGCCCGCGGAATCAGTCGGTGGCTACACCTTC. It is translated as CAARSPAESVGGYTF.

The chain employs TRBV4-2 and TRBJ1-5; D is unclear. Germline V gene lookup returns CDR1 LGHNA and CDR2 YNFKEQ. The CDR3 is 17 residues long. Deletions cut 1 base from V and 0 bases from J, with 13 bases between. In nucleotides, the CDR3 is TGTGCCAGCAGCCAAGGAGTAGGGCGGTTTAGCAATCAGCCCCAGCATTTT. It yields the protein CASSQGVGRFSNQPQHF.

This clonotype was seen a few times. CDR3: CASSIGRGRVVADTQYF. The CDR3 DNA reads as TGTGCCAGTAGTATCGGAAGGGGGAGGGTCGTGGCAGATACGCAGTATTTT. The chain employs TRBV19 and TRBJ2-3, with D possibly TRBD2 on 7 matching bases. Germline V gives CDR1 LNHDA, CDR2 SQIVND (reference sequence). The CDR3 has 17 amino acids. The V gene lost 3 bases and the J gene lost 4 bases, with 20 bases spanning the gap.

This clonotype came up many times. J is TRBJ1-5 and V is TRBV3-1; D uncertain. The germline CDR1 and CDR2 sequences are LGHDT and YNNKEL (reference sequence). V lost 0 bases and J 6 bases, leaving 9 bases between the germline ends. This CDR3 has 14 residues. For the CDR3, the DNA is TGTGCCAGCAGCCAAGAGGGATCGGGTCAGCCCCAGCATTTT. Protein: CASSQEGSGQPQHF.

The chain is built from TRBV5-4 and TRBJ1-4; D gene unclear. This CDR3 comprises 13 residues. Germline CDR1 and CDR2: SGHNT and YYREEE (reference sequence). Trimming stripped 2 bases from V and 4 bases from J, with 6 bases between. The CDR3 DNA reads TGTGCCAGCAGCTTTTGGGATAATGAAAAACTGTTTTTT. This codes for CASSFWDNEKLFF.

This clonotype was observed many times. The rearrangement links TRBV5-4 to TRBJ1-1; D gene unclear. CDR3 size: 12 residues. CDR1 is SGHNT and CDR2 is YYREEE in the germline V gene (reference sequence). Trimming removed 4 bases from V and 6 bases from J, with 10 bases in between. CDR3 amino acids: CASSLEVSEAFF. As DNA, the CDR3 is TGTGCCAGCAGCCTCGAGGTGTCTGAAGCTTTCTTT.

This clonotype was seen ten or more times. The genes are TRBV5-4 and TRBJ1-2; perhaps TRBD1 as D (5 bases). The ends were cut back, 4 bases at V and 5 bases at J, with 15 bases in the middle. CDR1 SGHNT and CDR2 YYREEE come from the germline V gene (reference sequence). This CDR3 spans 14 amino acids. CDR3 in DNA: TGTGCCAGCAGCCAGGCAGGGTTGCGGTATGGCTACACCTTC. It translates to CASSQAGLRYGYTF.

This clonotype was counted ten times or more. The chain combines TRBV29-1 with TRBJ2-5; D is ambiguous. The CDR3 contains 10 residues. Germline CDR1 and CDR2: SQVTM and ANQGSEA. Trimming removed 3 bases from V and 5 bases from J, with 4 bases in between. This CDR3 reads CSVDTETQYF. The CDR3 coding sequence is TGCAGCGTTGACACGGAGACCCAGTACTTC.

This clonotype came up a few times. The chain joins TRBV6-1 to TRBJ2-7; tentative D call: TRBD1 (6 bases). Trimming left V 4 bases short and J 2 bases short, with 12 bases between. Germline CDR1 MNHNS, CDR2 SASEGT. This CDR3 is built from 14 residues. The CDR3 DNA reads as TGTGCCAGCAGTGCAACAGGGCATGCCTACGAGCAGTACTTC. Translating it yields CASSATGHAYEQYF.

This clonotype was seen at least ten times. V and J are TRBV5-1 and TRBJ1-2; maybe TRBD1 (5 bases). The germline V and J ends were trimmed by 2 bases and 4 bases, with 12 bases remaining between them. Germline V lookup: CDR1 SGHRS, CDR2 YFSETQ. CDR3 length: 14 amino acids. The CDR3 protein is CASSFAVGAYGYTF. The CDR3 DNA reads TGCGCCAGCAGCTTTGCAGTCGGGGCCTATGGCTACACCTTC.

The table lists this clonotype with a few counts. This rearrangement joins TRBV3-1 to TRBJ2-7; a possible D gene is TRBD2 (6 bases). CDR1 is LGHDT and CDR2 is YNNKEL in the germline V gene (reference sequence). The CDR3 runs to 14 residues. Between the trimmed V and J ends, which lost 4 bases and 4 bases, there was a span of 14 bases. The CDR3 loop is CASSRVAGTYEQYF. CDR3 DNA: TGTGCCAGCAGCCGGGTGGCAGGGACTTACGAGCAGTACTTC.

This clonotype was counted a few times. The chain joins TRBV29-1 to TRBJ2-7, with D possibly called TRBD1 or TRBD2 (5 bases each). Germline-derived CDR1 and CDR2 are SQVTM and ANQGSEA. V gave up 2 bases and J gave up 2 bases, with 10 bases separating them. The CDR3 covers 13 residues. CDR3 amino acids: CSVESRETYEQYF. CDR3 DNA sequence: TGCAGCGTTGAAAGCAGGGAGACCTACGAGCAGTACTTC.

The V and J genes are TRBV3-1 and TRBJ2-2; D ambiguous. V was clipped by 1 base and J by 9 bases, with 6 bases between them. Germline V gene sequence: CDR1 LGHDT, CDR2 YNNKEL (reference sequence). The CDR3 contains 12 residues. CDR3 DNA sequence: TGTGCCAGCAGCCAAGTTTACCGGGAGCTGTTTTTT. Translated: CASSQVYRELFF.

This clonotype has a count of ten or more. The gene calls are TRBV27 and TRBJ2-1, with 8 bases identical to TRBD1. This CDR3 region has 23 residues. V was clipped by 2 bases and J by 9 bases; unmatched bases: 33. In germline, CDR1 is MNHEY, CDR2 SMNVEV (reference sequence). CDR3 loop: CASSLRALRTGGPRNAGYREQFF. CDR3 coding DNA: TGTGCCAGCAGTTTACGCGCGCTCCGAACAGGGGGACCAAGAAACGCTGGGTATCGTGAGCAGTTCTTC.